The clone carrying this T cell receptor beta chain was picked up one time. PCR amplification relied on 60 Vbeta primers (plus 13 Jbeta primers). TCRdb keeps only in-frame clones here, not all; method: immunoSEQ multiplex PCR. The data show 120,000 or so clones, around four fifths seen once. The data belong to a study of cytomegalovirus exposure and HLA in healthy donors. This clonotype was sampled from a male donor in good health and CMV-seropositive. Specimen: PBMCs.

The CDR3 sequence is CASSPAQTGLNSPLHF. The CDR3 bases are TGCGCCAGCAGCCCGGCTCAGACAGGGTTAAATTCACCCCTCCACTTT. V is TRBV5-1 and J is TRBJ1-6, with TRBD1 matching 7 bases. Germline CDR1 and CDR2: SGHRS and YFSETQ. Trimming removed 4 bases from V and 7 bases from J; junction bases left unmatched: 11. The CDR3 spans 16 residues.